This T cell receptor beta chain was identified during a study of memory CD4+ T cells and cytomegalovirus serostatus. About this clone itself: Its specificity is not known.

General study findings and limits: About two fifths of the roughly 150 known CMV-associated TCRbeta sequences appeared in CD4+ memory.

Original data processing: Out-of-frame sequences were removed, leaving 2 million to 2.5 million distinct TCRbeta sequences. Using immunoSEQ multiplex PCR, the repertoire was profiled, and TCRdb retains in-frame clones only, with some absent. V, J and clone size are taken as reported in that table, and D and trimming were inferred from the DNA itself. Among 70,000 to 95,000 clones listed, 75% to 90% were seen once. Single viable CD3+CD4+CD8-CD45RO+ cells were sorted as the memory CD4+ T cells. The CDR3 contains 11 residues. The V end lost 3 bases, the J end lost 6 bases, and 2 bases lay between the germline ends. CDR1 is LNHDA, CDR2 SQIVND, per germline (reference sequence).

The genes are TRBV19 and TRBJ2-2, with unresolved D. Sequenced sample: memory CD4+ T cells from blood. The clonotype was recovered from an adult in good health and CMV-seronegative. CDR3 nucleotides: TGTGCCAGTAGTATCCCCGGGGAGCTGTTTTTT. The encoded protein is CASSIPGELFF.